The rows below give T cell receptor beta chains drawn from one sample of a study of blood T cell repertoires in COVID-19. Assay: immunoSEQ multiplex PCR; the TCRdb copy retains only in-frame clones and omits some. The table shows tens of thousands of clones, with 75% to 85% occurring only once. Material: peripheral blood. The origin of the receptors is a human donor in a cohort sampled during active COVID-19. Both conserved end residues are part of each CDR3. Fields, in order: clone size, D gene, J gene, V gene, CDR3 protein, CDR3 DNA. The D gene is left open where the match is weak. Clone size is stated in some rows and not others, as once, few, many or a class when expanded.

>once|TRBD1|TRBJ2-7|TRBV6-5
CASTPGQGKYEQYF
TGTGCCAGCACTCCGGGACAGGGGAAGTACGAGCAGTACTTC
>NA|NA|TRBJ1-3|TRBV7-6
CASSPNRVGNTIYF
TGTGCCAGCAGCCCTAACAGGGTCGGAAACACCATATATTTT
>few|NA|TRBJ1-6|TRBV4-1
CASSQRDSSPLHF
TGCGCCAGCAGCCAGAGAGACAGCTCACCCCTCCACTTT
>NA|TRBD1|TRBJ1-5|TRBV6-6
CASSYGGQVNQPQHF
TGTGCCAGCAGTTATGGGGGACAGGTTAATCAGCCCCAGCATTTT
>NA|NA|TRBJ2-5|TRBV18
CASSPLLGTQYF
TGTGCCAGCTCACCCCTACTTGGGACCCAGTACTTC
>once|NA|TRBJ1-2|TRBV20-1
CSARALQSYTF
TGCAGTGCTAGGGCCCTTCAGAGCTACACCTTC
>NA|NA|TRBJ1-6|TRBV27
CASGPDPAGKNSPLHF
TGTGCCAGCGGTCCTGATCCCGCAGGGAAAAACTCACCCCTCCACTTT
>NA|TRBD2|TRBJ2-7|TRBV18
CASSPTSGGSYEQYF
TGTGCCAGCTCACCCACCAGCGGGGGATCCTACGAGCAGTACTTC
>NA|NA|TRBJ2-3|TRBV5-1
CASSLDVTSTDTQYF
TGCGCCAGCAGCTTGGACGTAACTAGCACAGATACGCAGTATTTT
>once|TRBD2|TRBJ2-1|TRBV10-3
CATQLGSGSGSSYNEQFF
TGTGCCACCCAGCTCGGTAGCGGGAGTGGGAGCTCCTACAATGAGCAGTTCTTC
>NA|NA|TRBJ2-4|TRBV4-2
CASTDSRVAKNIQYF
TGTGCCAGCACCGACAGCAGGGTAGCCAAAAACATTCAGTACTTC
>NA|TRBD1|TRBJ2-7|TRBV6-6
CASSYGFVQGAYEQYF
TGTGCCAGCAGTTACGGATTTGTCCAGGGGGCCTACGAGCAGTACTTC
>few|NA|TRBJ2-7|TRBV16
CASKTGALSYEQYF
TGTGCCAGCAAGACAGGAGCGCTTTCCTACGAGCAGTACTTC
>once|TRBD2|TRBJ2-1|TRBV5-1
CASRSPNSGSQDQQFF
TGCGCCAGCCGCTCGCCCAATAGCGGGAGTCAGGATCAGCAGTTCTTC
>NA|TRBD2|TRBJ2-3|TRBV6-1
CASSEATSGADTQYF
TGTGCCAGCAGTGAAGCGACTAGCGGGGCAGATACGCAGTATTTT
>NA|NA|TRBJ1-5|TRBV6-5
CASRTDSFNQPQHF
TGTGCCAGCAGAACCGACAGTTTCAATCAGCCCCAGCATTTT
>NA|NA|TRBJ1-5|TRBV3-1/TRBV3-2
CASSQAGVFGQPQHF
TGTGCCAGCAGCCAAGCAGGGGTGTTTGGACAGCCCCAGCATTTT
>NA|TRBD2|TRBJ2-1|TRBV6-1
CASSDGANGGNEQFF
TGTGCCAGCAGTGACGGAGCGAACGGGGGGAATGAGCAGTTCTTC
>NA|TRBD2|TRBJ2-7|TRBV7-6
CASSLSGRAGHQQYF
TGTGCCAGCAGCTTAAGCGGGAGGGCCGGGCATCAGCAGTACTTC
>NA|NA|TRBJ1-1|TRBV19
CASSRWAESTNTEAFF
TGTGCCAGTAGTAGGTGGGCAGAGTCCACGAACACTGAAGCTTTCTTT
>NA|NA|TRBJ2-5|TRBV5-1
CASSNNMQETQYF
TGCGCCAGCAGTAATAACATGCAAGAGACCCAGTACTTC
>many|NA|TRBJ2-7|TRBV28
CASSPGGIYEQYF
TGTGCCAGCAGTCCCGGCGGGATCTACGAGCAGTACTTC
>NA|TRBD2|TRBJ2-7|TRBV10-3
CAISLRGTSGSYEQYF
TGTGCCATCAGTCTCAGAGGGACTAGCGGGAGTTACGAGCAGTACTTC
>few|TRBD2|TRBJ2-5|TRBV7-8
CASSLVIGLAHETQYF
TGTGCCAGCAGCTTAGTTATAGGACTAGCCCACGAGACCCAGTACTTC
>NA|TRBD2|TRBJ2-1|TRBV6-4
CASSESSGRSLSSYNEQFF
TGTGCCAGCAGTGAGTCAAGCGGGAGGTCCCTGAGCTCCTACAATGAGCAGTTCTTC
>NA|TRBD1|TRBJ1-3|TRBV5-1
CASSFIRDREFGNTIYF
TGCGCCAGCAGCTTTATCAGGGACAGGGAATTTGGAAACACCATATATTTT
>NA|NA|TRBJ2-3|TRBV29-1
CSVVSGAEGTDTQYF
TGCAGCGTTGTCTCAGGGGCTGAGGGCACAGATACGCAGTATTTT
>NA|TRBD1|TRBJ2-1|TRBV5-1
CASRLGGQRDEQFF
TGCGCCAGCAGGCTTGGGGGACAGAGAGATGAGCAGTTCTTC
>few|TRBD2|TRBJ2-1|TRBV5-1
CASSFASGVGNEQFF
TGCGCCAGCAGCTTCGCTAGCGGGGTAGGGAATGAGCAGTTCTTC
>NA|NA|TRBJ1-5|TRBV23-1
CASSQWQGWQPQHF
TGCGCCAGCAGTCAATGGCAGGGATGGCAGCCCCAGCATTTT
>NA|NA|TRBJ2-7|TRBV5-6
CASSLEAGGGSYEQYF
TGTGCCAGCAGCTTGGAGGCCGGAGGCGGTTCCTACGAGCAGTACTTC
>medium-sized|NA|TRBJ2-5|TRBV28
CASNPLTVQETQYF
TGTGCCAGCAACCCGCTGACTGTTCAAGAGACCCAGTACTTC
>NA|TRBD1|TRBJ1-1|TRBV10-3
CAISDGDRGRTEAFF
TGTGCCATCAGTGATGGTGACAGGGGTCGCACTGAAGCTTTCTTT
>once|TRBD1|TRBJ2-3|TRBV30
CAWSSGTGLADTQYF
TGTGCCTGGAGTTCCGGGACAGGGCTCGCAGATACGCAGTATTTT
>once|NA|TRBJ2-1|TRBV21-1
CASSKGSGSGYNEQFF
TGTGCCAGCAGCAAGGGGAGCGGGAGCGGGTACAATGAGCAGTTCTTC
>NA|TRBD1|TRBJ2-6|TRBV28
CASSNRGEPGANVLTF
TGTGCCAGCAGTAACAGGGGAGAACCTGGGGCCAACGTCCTGACTTTC
>NA|TRBD2|TRBJ2-5|TRBV6-2/TRBV6-3
CASSGLVPETQYF
TGTGCCAGCAGCGGACTAGTTCCGGAGACCCAGTACTTC
>many|TRBD1|TRBJ1-5|TRBV27
CASSPRTGRNQPQHF
TGTGCCAGCAGTCCCCGGACAGGGAGAAATCAGCCCCAGCATTTT
>NA|TRBD1|TRBJ1-1|TRBV9
CASSVIRGPGTEAFF
TGTGCCAGCAGCGTCATCAGGGGGCCGGGCACTGAAGCTTTCTTT
>NA|NA|TRBJ2-2|TRBV21-1
CASSKLRRGQTESGELFF
TGTGCCAGCAGCAAATTACGGAGGGGACAGACCGAATCCGGGGAGCTGTTTTTT
>NA|TRBD1|TRBJ1-2|TRBV7-9
CASRSRQGDYGYTF
TGTGCCAGCAGGTCTAGACAGGGGGACTATGGCTACACCTTC
>NA|NA|TRBJ1-1|TRBV23-1
CASSQKGPTGCDTEAFF
TGCGCCAGCAGTCAAAAGGGTCCGACAGGATGTGACACTGAAGCTTTCTTT
>NA|TRBD2|TRBJ2-4|TRBV9
CASSVAGGGAKNIQYF
TGTGCCAGCAGCGTAGCCGGGGGGGGAGCCAAAAACATTCAGTACTTC
>few|NA|TRBJ2-5|TRBV19
CASSIQGKETQYF
TGTGCCAGTAGTATTCAGGGAAAAGAGACCCAGTACTTC
>NA|NA|TRBJ2-7|TRBV5-6
CASSPQSSYEQYF
TGTGCCAGCAGCCCACAGAGCTCCTACGAGCAGTACTTC
>NA|TRBD1|TRBJ1-5|TRBV27
CASSPQGAGNQPQHF
TGTGCCAGCAGTCCTCAGGGGGCCGGCAATCAGCCCCAGCATTTT
>few|TRBD1|TRBJ1-6|TRBV5-1
CASSLGQGGLDSPLHF
TGCGCCAGCAGCTTGGGGCAGGGGGGTTTAGATTCACCCCTCCACTTT
>NA|NA|TRBJ1-6|TRBV9
CASDTGPNSPLHF
TGTGCCAGCGACACAGGGCCGAATTCACCCCTCCACTTT
>few|NA|TRBJ1-4|TRBV30
CAWMRSANEKLFF
TGTGCCTGGATGAGGAGTGCTAATGAAAAACTGTTTTTT
>NA|NA|TRBJ2-1|TRBV12-2
CASRHSSQRGDYNEQFF
TGTGCAAGTCGCCACTCGAGCCAGCGGGGGGACTACAATGAGCAGTTCTTC
>NA|NA|TRBJ2-5|TRBV7-2
CASSPRGPSGETQYF
TGTGCCAGCAGCCCCCGGGGTCCCTCGGGAGAGACCCAGTACTTC
>NA|TRBD1|TRBJ1-4|TRBV5-1
CASSLYPGQSNEKLFF
TGCGCCAGCAGCTTGTATCCGGGACAGTCTAATGAAAAACTGTTTTTT
>NA|NA|TRBJ2-7|TRBV7-2
CASSLAGSTYEQYF
TGTGCCAGCAGCTTAGCTGGGAGCACCTACGAGCAGTACTTC
>few|TRBD1|TRBJ2-6|TRBV28
CASSSTGSSGANVLTF
TGTGCCAGCAGTTCGACAGGGAGCTCTGGGGCCAACGTCCTGACTTTC
>NA|TRBD1|TRBJ1-1|TRBV11-1
CASSSWTGGKAFF
TGTGCCAGCAGCTCATGGACAGGGGGCAAAGCTTTCTTT
>NA|TRBD1|TRBJ2-7|TRBV19
CASSLLGTGAYEQYF
TGTGCCAGTAGCCTTCTCGGGACAGGGGCCTACGAGCAGTACTTC
>NA|NA|TRBJ2-7|TRBV5-1
CASRTGPNYEQYF
TGCGCCAGCAGGACAGGCCCAAACTACGAGCAGTACTTC
>NA|NA|TRBJ1-2|TRBV30
CAWSPGRGVYGYTF
TGTGCCTGGAGTCCTGGGAGGGGGGTCTATGGCTACACCTTC
>NA|TRBD1|TRBJ2-7|TRBV18
CASSPPGTGSYEQYF
TGTGCCAGCTCACCACCCGGGACAGGGTCCTACGAGCAGTACTTC
>NA|NA|TRBJ2-2|TRBV19
CASSIGLAGELFF
TGTGCCAGTAGTATAGGTCTAGCCGGGGAGCTGTTTTTT